One sample yielded the 27 T cell receptor beta chains listed below, sequenced in a study of blood T cell repertoires in COVID-19. Here immunoSEQ multiplex PCR was the method, and the copy in TCRdb shows in-frame clones only, minus some. The table includes some 220,000 clones, about 86% detected once. Sequencing was carried out using peripheral blood. Source of these receptors: a woman aged 60-75 years with acute or convalescent COVID-19.

The chain recombines TRBV6-5 with TRBJ1-5; D may be TRBD1 (5 bases). Per germline, CDR1 MNHEY and CDR2 SVGAGI. This CDR3 is 15 amino acids long. Between the trimmed V and J ends, which lost 6 bases and 4 bases, there was a span of 16 bases. The CDR3 DNA reads as TGTGCCAGCAGCGTCGGGACTGCAGGGAATCAGCCCCAGCATTTT. Protein product: CASSVGTAGNQPQHF.

J is TRBJ2-1 and V is TRBV4-1; perhaps TRBD2 as D (6 bases). V gave up 8 bases and J gave up 7 bases, with 18 bases separating them. The CDR3 has 14 residues. Germline values: CDR1 MGHRA, CDR2 YSYEKL. The CDR3: CASASKLAGNEQFF. CDR3 bases: TGCGCCAGCGCTTCAAAACTAGCCGGGAATGAGCAGTTCTTC.

The V call is TRBV12-3 or TRBV12-4, the J call TRBJ1-5; 7 bases are a match to TRBD1. Trimming took 5 bases from V and 4 from J; bases not matched to a gene: 2. CDR3 length: 13 amino acids. CDR3 amino acids: CASSNRGNQPQHF. CDR3 nucleotides: TGTGCCAGCAGTAACAGGGGTAATCAGCCCCAGCATTTT.

V is TRBV5-1 and J is TRBJ2-1; weak D call: TRBD2 (6 bases). Trimming removed 2 bases from V and 8 bases from J, with 14 bases in between. Per germline, CDR1 SGHRS and CDR2 YFSETQ. The CDR3 has 14 amino acids. CDR3 sequence: CASSLSGSVDEQFF. In nucleotides, the CDR3 is TGCGCCAGCAGCTTAAGCGGGTCTGTGGATGAGCAGTTCTTC.

The rearrangement uses TRBV7-8 and TRBJ1-2; weak D call: TRBD1 (5 bases). V lost 1 base and J 6 bases, leaving 15 bases between the germline ends. Germline V gene sequence: CDR1 SGHVS, CDR2 FQNEAQ. This CDR3 comprises 15 residues. The CDR3 here is CASSLDSQGSHGYTF. The CDR3, as DNA: TGTGCCAGCAGCTTAGATTCGCAGGGTTCCCATGGCTACACCTTC.

The chain joins TRBV7-9 to TRBJ1-4, with 7 positions matching TRBD1. Germline V lookup: CDR1 SEHNR, CDR2 FQNEAQ (reference sequence). V was clipped by 5 bases and J by 4 bases; unmatched bases: 7. The CDR3 is 15 residues long. CDR3 DNA: TGTGCCAGCAGCACTCCGGGACAGATTAATGAAAAACTGTTTTTT. It specifies CASSTPGQINEKLFF.

V and J are TRBV3-1 (or the pseudogene TRBV3-2) and TRBJ2-6; the D call may be TRBD1 or TRBD2 (5 bases each). V was cut by 10 bases and J by 4 bases, with 14 bases left in between. The V gene's germline CDR1 is LGHDT and CDR2 YNNKEL (reference sequence). CDR3 size: 14 residues. Here the CDR3 DNA reads TGTGCCACCAGAGGGGCTGCGGGGGCCAACGTCCTGACTTTC. Amino acids: CATRGAAGANVLTF.

V usage is TRBV7-8 and J usage is TRBJ1-5; 7 bases align to TRBD1. With V trimmed by 4 bases and J by 0 bases, 9 bases remained unmatched. This CDR3 contains 17 residues. Germline lookup yields CDR1 SGHVS and CDR2 FQNEAQ. The CDR3 sequence: CASSSHAGTDSNQPQHF. The CDR3 DNA sequence: TGTGCCAGCAGCTCTCACGCCGGGACAGATAGCAATCAGCCCCAGCATTTT.

The V gene is TRBV3-1 (or the pseudogene TRBV3-2), the J gene TRBJ1-1, with TRBD1 identical over 7 bases. Germline V gene lookup returns CDR1 LGHDT and CDR2 YNNKEL (reference sequence). V lost 3 bases, J lost 0 bases, and 4 bases stayed unmatched. This CDR3 is 15 amino acids long. In nucleotides, the CDR3 is TGTGCCAGCAGCCACGACACAGGGGTGAACACTGAAGCTTTCTTT. Its protein is CASSHDTGVNTEAFF.

The chain has TRBV5-4 and TRBJ1-2; D unresolved. The CDR3 has 13 residues. CDR1 and CDR2 from the germline V gene are SGHNT and YYREEE (reference sequence). The germline V and J ends were trimmed by 4 bases and 8 bases, with 15 bases remaining between them. CDR3 sequence (DNA): TGTGCCAGCAGCACCTCGGGGATGCACGGCTACACCTTC. Amino acid sequence: CASSTSGMHGYTF.

V is TRBV14 and J is TRBJ2-5; tentative D call: TRBD2 (5 bases). The CDR3 has 14 residues. Germline V gene sequence: CDR1 SGHDN, CDR2 FVKESK. The germline V and J ends were trimmed by 3 bases and 4 bases, with 12 bases remaining between them. The CDR3 region has the DNA TGTGCCAGCAGCCAGACGGGGTTACTAGAGACCCAGTACTTC. It yields the protein CASSQTGLLETQYF.

The chain links TRBV20-1 to TRBJ2-7, with TRBD2 identical over 7 bases. There are 16 residues in the CDR3. CDR1 is DFQATT, CDR2 SNEGSKA, per germline (reference sequence). Losses at the gene ends were 3 bases for V and 6 bases for J; bases not matched to a gene: 17. The CDR3 DNA reads as TGCAGTGCTAGTTCTATTTTAGCGGGCGAAAAAGGCGAGCAGTACTTC. Its protein is CSASSILAGEKGEQYF.

The chain combines TRBV28 with TRBJ1-1; D remains unclear. This CDR3 has 19 amino acids. V lost 2 bases, J lost 0 bases, and 22 bases lay in between. CDR1 and CDR2 from the germline V gene are MDHEN and SYDVKM. CDR3 loop: CASSLVLSGGGMMNTEAFF. CDR3 DNA sequence: TGTGCCAGCAGTTTAGTCCTTTCGGGTGGCGGGATGATGAACACTGAAGCTTTCTTT.

The rearrangement joins TRBV9 to TRBJ1-1, with a weak D call TRBD1 (5 bases). CDR3 length equals 15 residues. V was clipped by 3 bases and J by 1 base, with 13 bases between them. Per germline, CDR1 SGDLS and CDR2 YYNGEE. The CDR3 DNA follows: TGTGCCAGCAGCGCAGGTGGGGGGTCGAACACTGAAGCTTTCTTT. The encoded protein is CASSAGGGSNTEAFF.

The chain recombines TRBV7-2 with TRBJ1-2; 11 nucleotides match TRBD1. CDR3 length equals 16 residues. Germline CDR1 reads SGHTA; CDR2 reads FQGNSA. The junction had 8 bases not matched to a gene; V was cut back by 5 bases and J by 3 bases. The CDR3 reads CASSPQPGQGDYGYTF. As DNA, the CDR3 is TGTGCCAGCAGCCCACAACCGGGACAGGGGGACTATGGCTACACCTTC.

This clone appeared once. The genes are TRBV2 and TRBJ2-3; D gene unclear. Trimming stripped 8 bases from V and 8 bases from J, with 11 bases between. CDR1 is SNHLY, CDR2 FYNNEI, per germline. The CDR3 loop spans 11 amino acids. The CDR3 loop reads CASLELRTQYF. The CDR3 nucleotides read TGTGCCAGCTTGGAGTTGCGTACGCAGTATTTT.

This chain links TRBV9 with TRBJ2-3; 7 positions agree with TRBD2. The CDR3 runs to 17 residues. V shed 2 bases, J shed 2 bases, and the junction held 11 bases outside the gene matches. The germline gives CDR1 SGDLS, CDR2 YYNGEE. For the CDR3, the DNA is TGTGCCAGCAGCGTGACCCCGGGGGGTACAGCCACAGATACGCAGTATTTT. It is translated as CASSVTPGGTATDTQYF.

The chain is built from TRBV5-4 and TRBJ2-3; D not resolved. Germline CDR1 and CDR2: SGHNT and YYREEE (reference sequence). CDR3 length equals 14 residues. V lost 4 bases to trimming and J lost 0 bases, with 9 bases between them. DNA for the CDR3: TGTGCCAGCAGCCCCGCTATAAGCACAGATACGCAGTATTTT. As protein: CASSPAISTDTQYF.

The V gene is TRBV24-1, the J gene TRBJ2-1, with TRBD2 matching 11 bases. Germline V gene sequence: CDR1 KGHDR, CDR2 SFDVKD. The CDR3 covers 15 residues. V lost 6 bases to trimming and J lost 7 bases; unmatched junction nucleotides: 7. Here the CDR3 reads CATSLAGGPMNEQFF. CDR3 nucleotides: TGTGCCACCAGTTTAGCGGGGGGGCCAATGAATGAGCAGTTCTTC.

A note on this clone: At one boundary the junction diverges from the germline segment, which might be a read error. The genes are TRBV7-9 and TRBJ1-1, with D hard to call. From germline, CDR1 is SEHNR and CDR2 FQNEAQ (reference sequence). The CDR3 is made up of 13 amino acids. The CDR3 sequence: CASSLGLLGRAFF. The CDR3 DNA follows: TGTGCCAGCAGTTTAGGTCTATTGGGGAGAGCTTTCTTT.

The rearrangement joins TRBV19 to TRBJ2-7, with D hard to call. Germline values: CDR1 LNHDA, CDR2 SQIVND (reference sequence). The V end lost 2 bases, the J end lost 5 bases, and 10 bases lay between the germline ends. This CDR3 spans 13 amino acids. CDR3 DNA: TGTGCCAGTAGTATAACGACATACAACGAGCAGTACTTC. Residues: CASSITTYNEQYF.

The chain combines TRBV10-3 with TRBJ1-1; the match to TRBD1 covers 8 bases. The junction had 4 bases not matched to a gene; V was cut back by 3 bases and J by 1 base. Looked up from germline, CDR1 is ENHRY and CDR2 is SYGVKD. The length of the CDR3 is 15 residues. The CDR3 nucleotides are TGTGCCATCAGTGATACCGGGACAGGGAACACTGAAGCTTTCTTT. Translating it yields CAISDTGTGNTEAFF.

This sequence joins TRBV2 and TRBJ1-4; 9 nucleotides match TRBD1. The CDR3 spans 14 residues. Trimming took 6 bases from V and 7 from J; bases not matched to a gene: 6. Germline V gives CDR1 SNHLY, CDR2 FYNNEI. The CDR3 DNA reads TGTGCCAGCAGGGGACAGGGTTCGGGTGAAAAACTGTTTTTT. Protein: CASRGQGSGEKLFF.

This chain uses TRBV5-6 with TRBJ2-7, with D maybe TRBD1 (6 bases). CDR1 is SGHDT and CDR2 is YYEEEE in the germline V gene. V lost 4 bases, J lost 0 bases, and 17 bases lay in between. The CDR3 consists of 16 residues. CDR3 region: CASSSEQGLGSYEQYF. DNA of the CDR3: TGTGCCAGCAGCAGCGAACAGGGCCTCGGCTCCTACGAGCAGTACTTC.

V usage is TRBV6-6 and J usage is TRBJ1-4, with 10 bases matching TRBD1. Germline-derived CDR1 and CDR2 are MNHNY and SVGAGI (reference sequence). J gave up 7 bases and V 6 bases, and 8 bases lay outside the gene matches. This CDR3 region has 15 residues. The CDR3: CASRLGQGEAEKLFF. The CDR3 bases are TGTGCCAGCAGACTAGGACAGGGGGAAGCTGAAAAACTGTTTTTT.

The chain employs TRBV2 and TRBJ1-4; TRBD1 is a possible D gene (5 bases). The CDR3 extends over 15 amino acids. Trimming cost V 10 bases and J 8 bases, with 23 bases left between them. The germline CDR1 and CDR2 sequences are SNHLY and FYNNEI. The CDR3 loop reads CATKTDRGAGEKLFF. The CDR3 DNA reads TGTGCCACCAAGACCGACAGAGGGGCGGGAGAAAAACTGTTTTTT.

The CDR3 region has the DNA TGTGCCAGCAGTCCACGACTAGGAGTTAAGTACGAGCAGTACTTC. Translating it yields CASSPRLGVKYEQYF. The chain links TRBV6-6 to TRBJ2-7; the D gene is possibly TRBD2 (6 bases). Trimming left V 5 bases short and J 4 bases short, with 18 bases between. The germline gives CDR1 MNHNY, CDR2 SVGAGI (reference sequence). The CDR3 is 15 residues long.